A single sample is the source of the 13 T cell receptor beta chains below, sequenced in a study of long-term antiretroviral therapy in people with HIV. They ran version v3.0 of the immunoSEQ assay at survey level. TCRdb's copy holds only in-frame clones and misses some; the assay was immunoSEQ multiplex PCR. The data contain fewer than 25,000 clones, roughly 91% of them singletons. This specimen was unsorted PBMCs, taken 2.3 years after starting antiretroviral therapy. The receptors here all came from a man in his sixties with HIV.

The chain uses TRBV5-1 and TRBJ1-1, with 9 bases fitting TRBD1. CDR3 size: 15 residues. V lost 4 bases and J lost 3; bases outside the gene matches: 7. Per germline, CDR1 SGHRS and CDR2 YFSETQ. CDR3 region: CASSGGQGKDTEAFF. CDR3 in DNA: TGCGCCAGCAGCGGGGGACAGGGAAAGGACACTGAAGCTTTCTTT.

This clone was picked up one time. The chain is built from TRBV5-4 and TRBJ2-5; possible D gene TRBD2, 6 bases. The CDR3 spans 16 residues. Germline-derived CDR1 and CDR2 are SGHNT and YYREEE (reference sequence). V lost 3 bases to trimming and J lost 2 bases, with 17 bases between them. The CDR3 DNA sequence: TGTGCCAGCAGCTCCGGTTTGGGGAGGCCTCAAGAGACCCAGTACTTC. The encoded protein is CASSSGLGRPQETQYF. The full variable domain, with the rest looked up from reference TRBV5-4 and TRBJ2-5, is ETGVTQSPTHLIKTRGQQVTLRCSSQSGHNTVSWYQQALGQGPQFIFQYYREEENGRGNFPPRFSGLQFPNYSSELNVNALELDDSALYLCASSSGLGRPQETQYFGPGTRLLVL.

The chain recombines TRBV6-5 with TRBJ2-3, with 10 bases matching TRBD2. CDR1 and CDR2 from the germline V gene are MNHEY and SVGAGI. The CDR3 has 15 amino acids. Unmatched junction bases numbered 10, after V lost 6 bases and J lost 7 bases. CDR3 amino acids: CASSLYGTSVNTQYF. As DNA, the CDR3 is TGTGCCAGCAGCCTCTATGGGACTAGCGTTAATACGCAGTATTTT.

The chain employs TRBV4-1 and TRBJ2-1, with 9 bases aligning to TRBD2. The germline CDR1 and CDR2 sequences are MGHRA and YSYEKL. V shed 3 bases, J shed 6 bases, and the junction held 9 bases outside the gene matches. The CDR3 length is 16 residues. The CDR3 DNA is TGCGCCAGCAGCCATGTGCGGACTAGCGTCTCCAATGAGCAGTTCTTC. It translates to CASSHVRTSVSNEQFF.

V gene TRBV10-1 combines with J gene TRBJ2-7; a weak D match, TRBD2 (6 bases). This CDR3 spans 14 amino acids. V gave up 6 bases and J gave up 2 bases, with 14 bases separating them. The V gene's germline CDR1 is WNHNN and CDR2 SYGVQD (reference sequence). CDR3 sequence (DNA): TGCGCCAGCAGCCGGGACTTTGGAGCCTACGAGCAGTACTTC. Translation gives CASSRDFGAYEQYF.

The chain combines TRBV13 with TRBJ2-7; possible D gene TRBD2, 6 bases. CDR3 length: 14 residues. Trimming removed 3 bases from V and 3 bases from J, with 12 bases in between. CDR1 and CDR2 from the germline V gene are PRHDT and FYEKMQ (reference sequence). CDR3 residues: CASSFPGEDYEQYF. In nucleotides, the CDR3 is TGTGCCAGCAGCTTTCCGGGAGAGGACTACGAGCAGTACTTC.

This clone was seen once. This chain connects TRBV2 to TRBJ2-2; possible D gene TRBD2, 6 bases. V was pared by 3 bases and J by 3 bases, with 11 bases between. In germline, CDR1 is SNHLY, CDR2 FYNNEI. The CDR3 sequence is 15 residues long. The CDR3 loop reads CASSDWRGDTGELFF. As DNA, the CDR3 is TGTGCCAGCAGTGATTGGAGGGGAGACACCGGGGAGCTGTTTTTT.

This chain joins TRBV6-5 and TRBJ1-5, with D tentatively TRBD1 (6 bases). The V gene lost 6 bases and the J gene lost 4 bases, with 10 bases spanning the gap. This CDR3 is built from 13 residues. Germline assignment: CDR1 MNHEY and CDR2 SVGAGI. The CDR3 bases are TGTGCCAGCAGCCGGGACAATAATCAGCCCCAGCATTTT. It encodes CASSRDNNQPQHF.

The genes are TRBV27 and TRBJ2-2; tentatively, D is TRBD1 (5 bases). V was shortened by 3 bases and J by 1 base, with 9 bases between the two germline ends. Germline CDR1 MNHEY, CDR2 SMNVEV (reference sequence). The length of the CDR3 is 15 residues. The CDR3 nucleotides are TGTGCCAGCAGTTTGGGGCAGGGGAACACCGGGGAGCTGTTTTTT. Amino acid sequence: CASSLGQGNTGELFF.

This chain joins TRBV19 and TRBJ2-1, with D perhaps TRBD2 (5 bases). The ends were cut back, 5 bases at V and 6 bases at J, with 14 bases in the middle. CDR1 and CDR2 from the germline V gene are LNHDA and SQIVND (reference sequence). This CDR3 comprises 14 residues. The CDR3 sequence is CASSSLAFGNEQFF. For the CDR3, the DNA is TGTGCCAGTAGTTCCCTAGCTTTCGGCAATGAGCAGTTCTTC.

A single count supports this clone. The chain has TRBV10-1 and TRBJ2-2, with 10 positions matching TRBD1. The germline CDR1 and CDR2 sequences are WNHNN and SYGVQD (reference sequence). The CDR3 loop spans 20 amino acids. The V and J ends lost 4 bases and 1 base, in that order; junction bases with no gene match: 15. CDR3 loop: CASSASLGQGPRKNTGELFF. CDR3 coding DNA: TGCGCCAGCAGTGCCTCTCTGGGACAGGGGCCCCGGAAGAACACCGGGGAGCTGTTTTTT.

This chain uses TRBV14 with TRBJ1-2; D remains unclear. V lost 1 base and J 6 bases, leaving 12 bases between the germline ends. Germline V gene lookup returns CDR1 SGHDN and CDR2 FVKESK. The CDR3 length is 14 residues. The CDR3 nucleotides read TGTGCCAGCAGCCAAGTTGGCAGGAGTAATGGCTACACCTTC. Residues: CASSQVGRSNGYTF.

This chain joins TRBV7-9 and TRBJ1-5; 9 bases are shared with TRBD1. Trimming cost V 4 bases and J 2 bases; bases outside gene matches: 6. CDR1 and CDR2 from the germline V gene are SEHNR and FQNEAQ (reference sequence). This CDR3 is built from 16 residues. The CDR3 loop reads CASSSGGDRGNQPQHF. In DNA, the CDR3 is TGTGCCAGCAGCTCAGGGGGGGACAGGGGCAATCAGCCCCAGCATTTT.